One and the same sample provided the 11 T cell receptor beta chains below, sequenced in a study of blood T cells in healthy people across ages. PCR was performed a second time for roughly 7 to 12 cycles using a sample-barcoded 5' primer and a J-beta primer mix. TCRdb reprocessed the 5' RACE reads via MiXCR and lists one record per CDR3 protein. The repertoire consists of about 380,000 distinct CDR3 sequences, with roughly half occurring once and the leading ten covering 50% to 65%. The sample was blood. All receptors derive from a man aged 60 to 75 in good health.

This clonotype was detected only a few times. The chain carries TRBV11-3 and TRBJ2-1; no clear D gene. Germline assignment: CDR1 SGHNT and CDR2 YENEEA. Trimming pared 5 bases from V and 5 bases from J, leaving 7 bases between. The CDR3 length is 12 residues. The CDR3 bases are TGTGCCAGCAGCGACTTTAACAATGAGCAGTTCTTC. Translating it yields CASSDFNNEQFF.

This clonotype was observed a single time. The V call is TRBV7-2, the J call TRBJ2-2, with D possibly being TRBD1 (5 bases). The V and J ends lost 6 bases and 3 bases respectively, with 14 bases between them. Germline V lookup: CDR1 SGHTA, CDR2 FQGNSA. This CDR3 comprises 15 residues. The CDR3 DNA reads TGTGCCAGCAGTCGACAGCAGTCGCACACCGGGGAGCTGTTTTTT. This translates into CASSRQQSHTGELFF.

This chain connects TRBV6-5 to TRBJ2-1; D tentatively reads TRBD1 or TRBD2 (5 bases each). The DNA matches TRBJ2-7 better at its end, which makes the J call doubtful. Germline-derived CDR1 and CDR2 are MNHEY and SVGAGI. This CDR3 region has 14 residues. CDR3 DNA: TGTGCCAGCAGAAAGAGGGGATCCTACAATGAGCAGTACTTC. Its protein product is CASRKRGSYNEQYF.

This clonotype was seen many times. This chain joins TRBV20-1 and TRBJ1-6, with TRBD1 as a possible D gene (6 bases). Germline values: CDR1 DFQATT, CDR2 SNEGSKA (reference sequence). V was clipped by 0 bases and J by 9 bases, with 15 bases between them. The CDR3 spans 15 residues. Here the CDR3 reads CSARESTGISSPLHF. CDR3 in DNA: TGCAGTGCTAGAGAATCAACAGGGATTAGTTCACCCCTCCACTTT.

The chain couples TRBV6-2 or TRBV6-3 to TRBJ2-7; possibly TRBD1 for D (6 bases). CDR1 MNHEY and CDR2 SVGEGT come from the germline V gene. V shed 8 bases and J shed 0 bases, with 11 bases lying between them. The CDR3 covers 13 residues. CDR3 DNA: TGTGCCAGCGGAAGGACAGACTCCTACGAGCAGTACTTC. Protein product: CASGRTDSYEQYF.

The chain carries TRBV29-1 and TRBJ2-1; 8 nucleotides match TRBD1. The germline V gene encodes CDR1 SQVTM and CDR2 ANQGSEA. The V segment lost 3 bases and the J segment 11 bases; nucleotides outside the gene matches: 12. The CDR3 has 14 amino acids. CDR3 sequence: CSVETATGASKQFF. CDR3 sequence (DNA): TGCAGCGTTGAGACCGCGACAGGGGCGTCTAAGCAGTTCTTC.

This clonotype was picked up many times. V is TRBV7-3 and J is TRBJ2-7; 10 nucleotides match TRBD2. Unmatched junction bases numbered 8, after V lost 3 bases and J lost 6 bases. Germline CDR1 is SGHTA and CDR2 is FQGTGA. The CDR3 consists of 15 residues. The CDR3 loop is CASSFVLAGVGEQYF. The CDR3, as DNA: TGTGCCAGCAGCTTTGTCCTAGCGGGAGTCGGCGAGCAGTACTTC.

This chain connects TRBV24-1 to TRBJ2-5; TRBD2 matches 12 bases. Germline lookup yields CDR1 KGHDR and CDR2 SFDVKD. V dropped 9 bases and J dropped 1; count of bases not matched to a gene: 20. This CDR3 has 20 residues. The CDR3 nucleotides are TGTGCCACCCCCCTTGAAACTAGCGGGAGGACTCAAGCTGCCCAAGAGACCCAGTACTTC. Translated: CATPLETSGRTQAAQETQYF.

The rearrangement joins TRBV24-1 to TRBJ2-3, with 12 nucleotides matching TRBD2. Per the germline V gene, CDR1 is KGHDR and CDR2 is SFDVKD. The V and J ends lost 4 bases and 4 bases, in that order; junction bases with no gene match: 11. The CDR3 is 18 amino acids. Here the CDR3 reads CATSDPRLAGVNSDTQYF. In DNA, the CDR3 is TGTGCCACCAGTGACCCGCGACTAGCGGGAGTCAATTCAGATACGCAGTATTTT.

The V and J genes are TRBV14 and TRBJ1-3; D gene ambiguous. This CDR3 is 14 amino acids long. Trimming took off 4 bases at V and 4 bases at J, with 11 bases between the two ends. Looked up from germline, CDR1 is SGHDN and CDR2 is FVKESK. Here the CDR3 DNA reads TGTGCCAGCAGCCTACCGGGTTCAGGAAACACCATATATTTT. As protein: CASSLPGSGNTIYF. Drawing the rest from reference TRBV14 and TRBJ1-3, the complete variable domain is EAGVTQFPSHSVIEKGQTVTLRCDPISGHDNLYWYRRVMGKEIKFLLHFVKESKQDESGMPNNRFLAERTGGTYSTLKVQPAELEDSGVYFCASSLPGSGNTIYFGEGSWLTVV.

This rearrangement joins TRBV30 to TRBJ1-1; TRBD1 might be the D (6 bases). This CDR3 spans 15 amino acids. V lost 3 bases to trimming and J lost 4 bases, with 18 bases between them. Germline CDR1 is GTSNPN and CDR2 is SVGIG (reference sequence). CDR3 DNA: TGTGCCTGGAGGGGACGGACAGTTGTGAGCACTGAAGCTTTCTTT. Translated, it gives CAWRGRTVVSTEAFF.